This entry features one TCR beta chain sequence. Library construction for TCR beta used iRepertoire HTBI primers and Arm-PCR of CDR3 regions. TCRdb re-derived calls from the multiplex PCR reads in MiXCR, one entry per CDR3 protein. The sample has some 600,000 distinct CDR3 sequences; roughly a sixth are singletons. Described time point: newly diagnosed GD, antithyroid drugs for less than 3 months. Construction of the TCR library relied on RNA isolated from PBMCs. A blood draw put nine milliliters of peripheral blood into EDTA tubes. This record comes from a study of regulatory T cells in long-lasting Graves disease. Germline CDR1 and CDR2: KGHSH and LQKENI. The CDR3 is 14 residues long. Trimming left V 2 bases short and J 6 bases short, with 14 bases between. This sample also belongs to another study, concerning T cells in Graves' hyperthyroidism and ophthalmopathy.

V and J are TRBV18 and TRBJ2-7, with no clear D. The sample was peripheral blood mononuclear cells (PBMCs), taken at new diagnosis, from a patient treated with antithyroid drugs. The receptor comes from a man younger than 35 with Graves disease. This chain's CDR3 is CASSPIPSGPEQYF. The CDR3 region has the DNA TGTGCCAGCTCACCAATCCCCTCAGGCCCCGAGCAGTACTTC.